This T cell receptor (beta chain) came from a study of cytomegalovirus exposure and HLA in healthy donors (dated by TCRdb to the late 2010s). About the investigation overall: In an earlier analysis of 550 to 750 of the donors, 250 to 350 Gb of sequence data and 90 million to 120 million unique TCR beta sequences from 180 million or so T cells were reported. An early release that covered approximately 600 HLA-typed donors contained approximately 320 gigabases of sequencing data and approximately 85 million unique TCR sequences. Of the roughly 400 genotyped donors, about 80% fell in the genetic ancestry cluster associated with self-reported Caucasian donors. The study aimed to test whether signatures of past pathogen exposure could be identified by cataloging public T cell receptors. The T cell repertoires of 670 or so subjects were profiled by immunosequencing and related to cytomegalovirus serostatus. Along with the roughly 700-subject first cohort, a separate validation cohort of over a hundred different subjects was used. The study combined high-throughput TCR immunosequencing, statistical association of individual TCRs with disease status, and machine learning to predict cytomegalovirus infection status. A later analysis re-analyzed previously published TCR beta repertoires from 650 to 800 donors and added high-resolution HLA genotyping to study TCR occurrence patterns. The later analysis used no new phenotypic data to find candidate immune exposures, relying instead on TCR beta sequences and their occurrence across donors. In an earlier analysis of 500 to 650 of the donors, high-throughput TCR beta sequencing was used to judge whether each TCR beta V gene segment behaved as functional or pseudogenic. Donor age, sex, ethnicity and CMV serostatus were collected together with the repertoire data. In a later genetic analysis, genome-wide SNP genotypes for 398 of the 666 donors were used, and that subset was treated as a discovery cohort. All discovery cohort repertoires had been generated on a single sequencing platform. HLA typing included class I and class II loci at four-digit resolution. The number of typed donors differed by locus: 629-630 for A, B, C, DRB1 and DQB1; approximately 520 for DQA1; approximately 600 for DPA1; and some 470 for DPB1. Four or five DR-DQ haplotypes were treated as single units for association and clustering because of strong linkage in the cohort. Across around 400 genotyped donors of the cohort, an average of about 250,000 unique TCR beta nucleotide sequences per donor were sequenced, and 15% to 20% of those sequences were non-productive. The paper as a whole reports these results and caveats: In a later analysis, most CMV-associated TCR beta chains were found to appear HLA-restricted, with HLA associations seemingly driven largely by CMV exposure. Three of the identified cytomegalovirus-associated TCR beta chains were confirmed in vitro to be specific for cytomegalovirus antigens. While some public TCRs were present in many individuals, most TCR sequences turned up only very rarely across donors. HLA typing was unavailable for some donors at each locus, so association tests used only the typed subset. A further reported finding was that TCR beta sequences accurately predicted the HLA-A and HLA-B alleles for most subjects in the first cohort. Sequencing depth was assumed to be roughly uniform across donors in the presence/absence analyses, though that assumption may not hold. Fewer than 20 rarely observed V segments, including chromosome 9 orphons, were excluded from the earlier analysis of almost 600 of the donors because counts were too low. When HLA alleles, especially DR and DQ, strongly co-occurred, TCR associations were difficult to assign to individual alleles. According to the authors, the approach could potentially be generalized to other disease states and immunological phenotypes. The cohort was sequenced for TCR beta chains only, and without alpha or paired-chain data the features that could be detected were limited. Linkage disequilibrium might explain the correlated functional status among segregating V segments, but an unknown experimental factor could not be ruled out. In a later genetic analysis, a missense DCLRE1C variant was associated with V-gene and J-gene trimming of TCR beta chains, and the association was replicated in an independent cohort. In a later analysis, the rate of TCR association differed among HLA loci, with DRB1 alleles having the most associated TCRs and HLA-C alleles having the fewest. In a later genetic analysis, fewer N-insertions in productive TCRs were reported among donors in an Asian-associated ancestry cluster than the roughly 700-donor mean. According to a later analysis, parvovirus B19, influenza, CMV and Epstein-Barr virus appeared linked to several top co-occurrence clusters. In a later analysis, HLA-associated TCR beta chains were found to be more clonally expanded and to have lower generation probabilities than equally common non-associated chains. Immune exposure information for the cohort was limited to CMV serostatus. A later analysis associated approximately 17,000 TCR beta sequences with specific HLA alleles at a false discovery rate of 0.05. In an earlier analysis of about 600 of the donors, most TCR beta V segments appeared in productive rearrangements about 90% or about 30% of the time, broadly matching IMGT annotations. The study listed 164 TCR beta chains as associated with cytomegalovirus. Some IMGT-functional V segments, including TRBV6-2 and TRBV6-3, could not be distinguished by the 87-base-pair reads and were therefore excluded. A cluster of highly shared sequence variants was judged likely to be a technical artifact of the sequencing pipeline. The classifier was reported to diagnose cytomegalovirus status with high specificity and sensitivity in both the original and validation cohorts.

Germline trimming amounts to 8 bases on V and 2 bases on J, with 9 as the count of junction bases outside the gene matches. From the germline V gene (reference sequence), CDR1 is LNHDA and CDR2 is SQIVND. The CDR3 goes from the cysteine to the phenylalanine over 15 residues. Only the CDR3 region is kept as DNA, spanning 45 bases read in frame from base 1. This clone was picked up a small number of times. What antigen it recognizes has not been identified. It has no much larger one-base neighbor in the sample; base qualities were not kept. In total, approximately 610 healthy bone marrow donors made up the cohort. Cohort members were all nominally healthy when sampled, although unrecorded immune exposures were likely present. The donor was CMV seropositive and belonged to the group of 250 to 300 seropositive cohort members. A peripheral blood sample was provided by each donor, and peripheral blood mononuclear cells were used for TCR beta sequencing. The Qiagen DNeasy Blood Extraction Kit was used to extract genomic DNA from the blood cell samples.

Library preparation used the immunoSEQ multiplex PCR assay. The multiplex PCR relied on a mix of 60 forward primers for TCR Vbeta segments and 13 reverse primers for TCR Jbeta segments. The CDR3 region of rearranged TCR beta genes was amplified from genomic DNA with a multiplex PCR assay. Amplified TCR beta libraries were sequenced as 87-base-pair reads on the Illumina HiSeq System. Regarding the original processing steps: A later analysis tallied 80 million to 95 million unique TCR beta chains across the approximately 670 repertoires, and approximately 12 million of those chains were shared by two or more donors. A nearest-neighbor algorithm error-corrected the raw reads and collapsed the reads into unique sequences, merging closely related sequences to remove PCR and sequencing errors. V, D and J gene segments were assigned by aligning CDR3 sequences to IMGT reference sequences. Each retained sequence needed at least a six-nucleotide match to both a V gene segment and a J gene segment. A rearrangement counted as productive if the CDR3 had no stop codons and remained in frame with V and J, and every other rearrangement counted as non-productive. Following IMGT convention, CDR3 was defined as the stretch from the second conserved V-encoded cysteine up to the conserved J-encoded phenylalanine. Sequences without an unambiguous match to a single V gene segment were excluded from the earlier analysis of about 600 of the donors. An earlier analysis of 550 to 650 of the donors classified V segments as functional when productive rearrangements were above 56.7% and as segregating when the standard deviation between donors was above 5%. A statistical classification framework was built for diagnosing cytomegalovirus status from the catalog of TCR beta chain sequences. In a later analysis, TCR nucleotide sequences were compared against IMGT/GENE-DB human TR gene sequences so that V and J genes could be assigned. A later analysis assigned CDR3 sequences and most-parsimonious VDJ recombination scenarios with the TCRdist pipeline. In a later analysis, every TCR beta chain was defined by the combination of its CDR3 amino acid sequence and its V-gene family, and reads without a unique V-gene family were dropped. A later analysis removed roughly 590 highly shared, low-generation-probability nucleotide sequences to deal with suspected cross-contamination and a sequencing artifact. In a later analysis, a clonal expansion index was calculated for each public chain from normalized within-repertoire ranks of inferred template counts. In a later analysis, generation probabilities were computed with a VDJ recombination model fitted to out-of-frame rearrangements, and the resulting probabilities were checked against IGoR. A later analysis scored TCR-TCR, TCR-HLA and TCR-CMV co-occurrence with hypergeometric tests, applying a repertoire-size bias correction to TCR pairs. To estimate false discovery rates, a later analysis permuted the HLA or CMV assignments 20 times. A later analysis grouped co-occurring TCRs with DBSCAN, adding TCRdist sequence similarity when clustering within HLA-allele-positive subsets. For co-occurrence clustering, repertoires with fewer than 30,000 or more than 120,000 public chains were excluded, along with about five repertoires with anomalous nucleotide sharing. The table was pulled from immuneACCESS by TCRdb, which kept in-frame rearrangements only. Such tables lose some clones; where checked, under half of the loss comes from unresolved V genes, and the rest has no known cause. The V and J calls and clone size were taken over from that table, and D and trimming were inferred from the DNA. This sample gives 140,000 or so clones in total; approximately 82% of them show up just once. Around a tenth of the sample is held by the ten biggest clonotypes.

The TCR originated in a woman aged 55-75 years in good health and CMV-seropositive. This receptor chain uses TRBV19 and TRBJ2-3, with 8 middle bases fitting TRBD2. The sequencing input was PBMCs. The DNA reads TGTGCCAGTGCAGACTCAGCGGGAGACACAGATACGCAGTATTTT. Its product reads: CASADSAGDTDTQYF.